This entry features one T cell receptor (beta chain) sequence. The data belong to a study of cytomegalovirus exposure and HLA in healthy donors. The CDR3 covers 14 residues. Germline CDR1 reads SNHLY; CDR2 reads FYNNEI. V was clipped by 8 bases and J by 2 bases; unmatched bases: 7. Sequenced by immunoSEQ multiplex PCR; TCRdb stores in-frame clones only, minus some. The sample yields about 140,000 clones, 70% to 90% seen once. The chain carries TRBV2 and TRBJ2-3, with TRBD1 identical over 7 bases. The sequence was collected from a man between 18 and 35 years old in good health and CMV-seronegative. The source material was PBMCs. CDR3 in DNA: TGTGCCAGCGGACGGACAGGATTCACAGATACGCAGTATTTT. This sequence encodes CASGRTGFTDTQYF.